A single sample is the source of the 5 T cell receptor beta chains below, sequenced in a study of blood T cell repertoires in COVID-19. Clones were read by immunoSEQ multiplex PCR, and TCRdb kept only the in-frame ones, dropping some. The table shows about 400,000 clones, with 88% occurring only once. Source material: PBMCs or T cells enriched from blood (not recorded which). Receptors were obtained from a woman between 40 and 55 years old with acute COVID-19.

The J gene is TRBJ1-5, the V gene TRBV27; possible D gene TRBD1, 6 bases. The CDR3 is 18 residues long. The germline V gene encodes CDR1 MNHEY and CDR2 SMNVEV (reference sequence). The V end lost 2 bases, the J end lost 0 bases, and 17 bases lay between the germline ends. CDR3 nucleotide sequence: TGTGCCAGCAGTTTAAGGGACATGGTATTGTATAGCAATCAGCCCCAGCATTTT. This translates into CASSLRDMVLYSNQPQHF.

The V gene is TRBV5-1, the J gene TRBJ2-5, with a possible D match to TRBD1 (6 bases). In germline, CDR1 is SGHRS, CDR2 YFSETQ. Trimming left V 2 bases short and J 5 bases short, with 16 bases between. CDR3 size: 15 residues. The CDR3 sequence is CASSFGQGTGETQYF. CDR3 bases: TGCGCCAGCAGCTTTGGGCAGGGGACGGGGGAGACCCAGTACTTC. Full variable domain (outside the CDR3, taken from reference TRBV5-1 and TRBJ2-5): KAGVTQTPRYLIKTRGQQVTLSCSPISGHRSVSWYQQTPGQGLQFLFEYFSETQRNKGNFPGRFSGRQFSNSRSEMNVSTLELGDSALYLCASSFGQGTGETQYFGPGTRLLVL.

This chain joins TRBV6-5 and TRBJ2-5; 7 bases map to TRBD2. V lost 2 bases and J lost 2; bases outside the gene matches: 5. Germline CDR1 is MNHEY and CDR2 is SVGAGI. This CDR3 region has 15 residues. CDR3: CASSYRPSGQETQYF. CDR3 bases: TGTGCCAGCAGTTACAGGCCTAGCGGACAAGAGACCCAGTACTTC.

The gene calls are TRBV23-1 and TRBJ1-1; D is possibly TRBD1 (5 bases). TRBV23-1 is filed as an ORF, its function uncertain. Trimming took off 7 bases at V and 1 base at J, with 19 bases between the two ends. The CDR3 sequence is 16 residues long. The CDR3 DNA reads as TGCGCCAGCATCACCCCCCCAACAGGCGAGAACACTGAAGCTTTCTTT. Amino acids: CASITPPTGENTEAFF.

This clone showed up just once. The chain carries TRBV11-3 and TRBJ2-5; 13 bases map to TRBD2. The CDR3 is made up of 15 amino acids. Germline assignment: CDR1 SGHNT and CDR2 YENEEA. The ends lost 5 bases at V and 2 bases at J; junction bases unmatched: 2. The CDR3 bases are TGTGCCAGCAGCCCGGGACTAGCGGGGCAAGAGACCCAGTACTTC. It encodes CASSPGLAGQETQYF.